A selection of T cell receptor beta chains follows, all from one sample in a study of T cell responses to AZD1222 COVID-19 vaccine. The table came from immunoSEQ multiplex PCR; TCRdb's copy has only in-frame clones and leaves some out. This sample yields some 97,000 clones, of which about 87% are seen a single time; approximately 3% belongs to the top ten. The sample here was peripheral blood, taken on day 0 of AZD1222 vaccination. Source of these receptors: an adult in good health. Each CDR3 is given with its conserved first and last residue. Clone size is not always given. Where it is, it says once, few, many or a class for expanded clones.

J	size	V	CDR3
TRBJ2-5	NA	TRBV5-1	CASSPGPRGRETQYF
TRBJ1-1	NA	TRBV7-2	CASRGGSLDTEAFF
TRBJ2-2	NA	TRBV18	CASSPRRDGTGELFF
TRBJ1-4	NA	TRBV30	CAWSQAIWGGLFF
TRBJ2-5	NA	TRBV5-4	CASSPGGGRQETQYF
TRBJ1-1	NA	TRBV3-1/TRBV3-2	CASSRTGTRKAFF
TRBJ1-5	NA	TRBV19	CASGTGAQQPQHF
TRBJ2-3	NA	TRBV11-2	CASSPRGLADFTDTQYF
TRBJ2-1	NA	TRBV7-9	CASSHRGSSSYNEQFF
TRBJ1-5	few	TRBV12-3/TRBV12-4	CASSLANQPQHF
TRBJ1-4	NA	TRBV4-3	CASSREGGEKLFF
TRBJ1-5	NA	TRBV7-2	CASSVQGAGDQPQHF
TRBJ1-2	NA	TRBV11-2	CASSVPTGRQGYTF
TRBJ1-1	few	TRBV30	CAWSATGMNTEAFF
TRBJ1-2	NA	TRBV7-9	CASSLGQGYGYTF
TRBJ2-1	few	TRBV6-1	CASSEFGLASAYNEQFF
TRBJ2-7	NA	TRBV6-1	CASSEGRSYEQYF
TRBJ2-1	NA	TRBV5-1	CASSLEESSYNEQFF
TRBJ1-2	NA	TRBV13	CASSHGTGDYGYTF
TRBJ1-2	NA	TRBV19	CASRPRGALHYGYTF
TRBJ2-1	once	TRBV14	CASSQDRAQWGQFF
TRBJ1-2	NA	TRBV10-1	CASYYGYTF
TRBJ1-5	NA	TRBV6-5	CASSPGRVRSQPQHF
TRBJ1-2	NA	TRBV4-3	CASSQELGDYGYTF
TRBJ1-6	once	TRBV27	CASSLSGAGHGYNSPLHF